This TCR beta chain was identified in a study of cytomegalovirus exposure and HLA in healthy donors. General observations from the study: Most subjects' HLA-A and HLA-B alleles were reportedly predicted from TCR beta sequences. The study labeled approximately 150 TCR beta chains cytomegalovirus-associated.

J was trimmed by 11 bases and V by 7 bases; bases with no gene match: 9. CDR1 is MDHEN, CDR2 SYDVKM, per germline. CDR3 length: 14 amino acids. PCR primers comprised 60 Vbeta and 13 Jbeta primers. Sequencing used immunoSEQ multiplex PCR; TCRdb keeps in-frame clones, though not all of them. The sample yields around 62,000 clones, approximately 80% seen once. Concerning this clone itself: Its target is unknown.

The source is a woman between 25 and 40 years old in good health and CMV-seronegative. Sequencing input: PBMCs. The V call is TRBV28, the J call TRBJ1-6, with TRBD1 matching 9 bases. This CDR3 reads CASTLHRGLTPLHF. The CDR3 bases are TGTGCCAGCACCTTACACAGGGGGCTGACACCCCTCCACTTT.